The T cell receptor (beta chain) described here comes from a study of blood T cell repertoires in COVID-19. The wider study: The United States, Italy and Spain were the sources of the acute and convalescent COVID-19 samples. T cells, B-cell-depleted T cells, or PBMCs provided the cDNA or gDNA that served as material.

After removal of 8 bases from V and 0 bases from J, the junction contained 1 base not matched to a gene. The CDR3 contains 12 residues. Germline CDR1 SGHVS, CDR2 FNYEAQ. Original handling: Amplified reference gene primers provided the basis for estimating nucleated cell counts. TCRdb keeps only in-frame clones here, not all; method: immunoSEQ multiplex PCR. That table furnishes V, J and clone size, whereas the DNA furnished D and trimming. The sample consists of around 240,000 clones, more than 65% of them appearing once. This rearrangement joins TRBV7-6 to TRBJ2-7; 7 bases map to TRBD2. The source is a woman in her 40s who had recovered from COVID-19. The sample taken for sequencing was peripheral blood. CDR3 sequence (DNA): TGTGCCAGCTCGGGGGGCTCCTACGAGCAGTACTTC. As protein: CASSGGSYEQYF.